This T cell receptor (beta chain) derives from a study of cytomegalovirus exposure and HLA in healthy donors. Background on the study: A later analysis reported the approximately 120 validation repertoires used the same platform as the approximately 670 first-cohort repertoires.

Data came from immunoSEQ multiplex PCR; TCRdb stores just in-frame clones and leaves some out. The table records approximately 200,000 clones, about 81% of them present only once. Study-wide results and caveats: The study recorded over 150 TCR beta chains that were cytomegalovirus-associated. For most TCR sequences rarity was the rule, although some public TCRs occurred in many donors.

Germline V gene sequence: CDR1 SGDLS, CDR2 YYNGEE. The ends lost 3 bases at V and 4 bases at J; junction bases unmatched: 4. The CDR3 has 15 residues. Donors came from a validation cohort of 95 to 150 subjects, distinct from the first 666-subject cohort. Regarding this clone: What it recognizes is unknown. Other nucleotide sequences from this sample produce the same CDR3.

The sequenced sample was PBMCs. The V call is TRBV9, the J call TRBJ1-5, with 10 bases aligning to TRBD1. The origin of this receptor is a woman aged 30 to 39 in good health and CMV-seronegative. In DNA, the CDR3 is TGTGCCAGCAGCGCCGGGACAGGGGTTAATCAGCCCCAGCATTTT. It is translated as CASSAGTGVNQPQHF.